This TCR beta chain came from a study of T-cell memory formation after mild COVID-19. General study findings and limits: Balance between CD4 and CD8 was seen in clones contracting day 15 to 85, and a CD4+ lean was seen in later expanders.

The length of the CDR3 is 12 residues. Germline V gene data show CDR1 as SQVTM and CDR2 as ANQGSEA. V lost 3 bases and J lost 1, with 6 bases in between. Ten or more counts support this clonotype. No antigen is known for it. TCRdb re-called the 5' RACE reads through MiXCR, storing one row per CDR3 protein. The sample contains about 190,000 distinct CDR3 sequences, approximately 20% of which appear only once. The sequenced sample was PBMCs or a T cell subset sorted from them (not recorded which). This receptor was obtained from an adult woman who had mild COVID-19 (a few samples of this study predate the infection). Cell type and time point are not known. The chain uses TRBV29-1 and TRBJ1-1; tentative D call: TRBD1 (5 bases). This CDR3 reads CSVDRENTEAFF. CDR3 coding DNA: TGCAGCGTTGACAGGGAGAACACTGAAGCTTTCTTT. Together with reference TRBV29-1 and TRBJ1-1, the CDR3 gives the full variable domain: SAVISQKPSRDICQRGTSLTIQCQVDSQVTMMFWYRQQPGQSLTLIATANQGSEATYESGFVIDKFPISRPNLTFSTLTVSNMSPEDSSIYLCSVDRENTEAFFGQGTRLTVV.